This passage covers 21 T cell receptor beta chains from one sample sequenced in a study of shared clonotypes between healthy human individuals. Generated by immunoSEQ multiplex PCR, the TCRdb table keeps only in-frame clones and is missing some. The sample contains roughly 1 million clones, roughly 74% of which appear only once. The sequenced material came from memory CD4+ T cells from PBMCs. Subset specified: CD45RA-negative fraction. The receptors here all came from a young man in good health. Some clones in this sample may be carry-over from other donors' samples.

This chain links TRBV6-4 with TRBJ2-7, with D perhaps matching TRBD1 or TRBD2 (5 bases each). Germline assignment: CDR1 MRHNA and CDR2 SNTAGT. This CDR3 is 14 amino acids long. Trimming cost V 7 bases and J 7 bases, with 20 bases left between them. The CDR3 is CASKGVEGSGEQYF. The CDR3 DNA reads TGTGCCAGCAAAGGGGTAGAGGGGTCGGGGGAGCAGTACTTC.

This clone was found once. The rearrangement joins TRBV10-3 to TRBJ2-1, with 8 bases identical to TRBD1. V lost 7 bases and J lost 4; bases outside the gene matches: 3. Germline lookup yields CDR1 ENHRY and CDR2 SYGVKD. The length of the CDR3 is 13 residues. The CDR3 sequence is CAIKQGEYNEQFF. In nucleotides, the CDR3 is TGTGCCATCAAACAGGGGGAGTACAATGAGCAGTTCTTC.

This chain connects TRBV2 to TRBJ1-5; TRBD1 might be the D (5 bases). The CDR3 runs to 17 residues. Germline V gene sequence: CDR1 SNHLY, CDR2 FYNNEI. Trimming pared 0 bases from V and 0 bases from J, leaving 12 bases between. CDR3 sequence (DNA): TGTGCCAGCAGTGAAGCGCTTACAGGCCTTAGCAATCAGCCCCAGCATTTT. Its translation is CASSEALTGLSNQPQHF.

This clone occurred many times. The CDR3 coding sequence is TGTGCCAGCAGCCGTACAGGGGGAGAGAATGAAAAACTGTTTTTT. Protein: CASSRTGGENEKLFF. V gene TRBV7-3 combines with J gene TRBJ1-4; 8 bases agree with TRBD1. Germline CDR1 is SGHTA and CDR2 is FQGTGA. CDR3 size: 15 residues. Trimming cost V 5 bases and J 5 bases; bases outside gene matches: 7.

The table lists this clone with many counts. J is TRBJ1-5 and V is TRBV10-1; D gene uncertain. The germline CDR1 and CDR2 sequences are WNHNN and SYGVQD (reference sequence). V dropped 9 bases and J dropped 2 bases, with 14 bases sitting between them. The CDR3 consists of 14 residues. CDR3 bases: TGCGCCAGATCGAGGTTTTCGGGCAATCAGCCCCAGCATTTT. It specifies CARSRFSGNQPQHF.

V gene TRBV6-6 combines with J gene TRBJ2-5, with 10 bases lining up with TRBD2. Germline assignment: CDR1 MNHNY and CDR2 SVGAGI (reference sequence). The CDR3 is 16 amino acids. J was trimmed by 5 bases and V by 0 bases; bases with no gene match: 6. CDR3 DNA sequence: TGTGCCAGCAGTTACTCTAGCGGGAGGCCGGGGGAGACCCAGTACTTC. It yields the protein CASSYSSGRPGETQYF.

The J gene is TRBJ1-1, the V gene TRBV18, with unresolved D. Trimming took off 10 bases at V and 1 base at J, with 19 bases between the two ends. Per germline, CDR1 KGHSH and CDR2 LQKENI. This CDR3 region has 15 residues. DNA for the CDR3: TGTGCCACCGCCATCTCCAGACATACGAACACTGAAGCTTTCTTT. Translation gives CATAISRHTNTEAFF. The variable domain in full, with the rest retrieved from reference TRBV18 and TRBJ1-1, is NAGVMQNPRHLVRRRGQEARLRCSPMKGHSHVYWYRQLPEEGLKFMVYLQKENIIDESGMPKERFSAEFPKEGPSILRIQQVVRGDSAAYFCATAISRHTNTEAFFGQGTRLTVV.

A few counts support this clone. This chain links TRBV5-1 with TRBJ1-2, with a tentative D call TRBD1 (5 bases). The germline V and J ends were trimmed by 5 bases and 0 bases, with 11 bases remaining between them. In germline, CDR1 is SGHRS, CDR2 YFSETQ. The CDR3 consists of 14 residues. The CDR3 sequence is CASRAGTSNYGYTF. The CDR3 DNA sequence: TGCGCCAGCAGGGCAGGGACCTCTAACTATGGCTACACCTTC.

The rearrangement links TRBV10-1 to TRBJ2-7, with D uncertain. Germline V gene lookup returns CDR1 WNHNN and CDR2 SYGVQD (reference sequence). The CDR3 spans 11 residues. V gave up 9 bases and J gave up 4 bases, with 10 bases separating them. CDR3 nucleotides: TGCGCCAGTCAACCCCTATACGAGCAGTACTTC. This sequence encodes CASQPLYEQYF.

This sequence joins TRBV2 and TRBJ2-7; 10 positions match TRBD2. With 5 bases clipped from V and 2 bases from J, the junction kept 9 bases outside the gene matches. The CDR3 consists of 16 residues. Looked up from germline, CDR1 is SNHLY and CDR2 is FYNNEI. The chain's CDR3 is CASSYGTSAKTYEQYF. In nucleotides, the CDR3 is TGTGCCAGCAGTTACGGGACTAGCGCGAAGACCTACGAGCAGTACTTC.

This clone has a single count. For the CDR3, the DNA is TGTGCCAGCAGCCCACGGACATACCAGCAGTTCTTC. Translated: CASSPRTYQQFF. V gene TRBV7-2 combines with J gene TRBJ2-1; possible D gene TRBD1, 5 bases. CDR3 length: 12 amino acids. V lost 5 bases and J 11 bases, leaving 13 bases between the germline ends. Germline V gene lookup returns CDR1 SGHTA and CDR2 FQGNSA.

The CDR3 DNA reads TGTGCCAGCAGCGCGGGCGGACAGGGGACAGATACGCAGTATTTT. Its translation is CASSAGGQGTDTQYF. V usage is TRBV9 and J usage is TRBJ2-3, with 9 positions matching TRBD1. J lost 3 bases, V lost 3 bases, and 5 bases had no gene match. Germline loops: CDR1 SGDLS, CDR2 YYNGEE. This CDR3 is built from 15 residues.

The CDR3 DNA sequence: TGTGCCACCAGCAGGTCCAGCCCCCCGGACACTGAAGCTTTCTTT. Its protein is CATSRSSPPDTEAFF. The chain employs TRBV15 and TRBJ1-1; D unresolved. The CDR3 extends over 15 amino acids. CDR1 LNHNV and CDR2 YYDKDF come from the germline V gene (reference sequence). The V gene lost 3 bases and the J gene lost 3 bases, with 14 bases spanning the gap.

The V call is TRBV29-1, the J call TRBJ1-2, with no clear D. There are 15 residues in the CDR3. Germline V gene sequence: CDR1 SQVTM, CDR2 ANQGSEA. The CDR3 loop is CSVTDFGSSIDGYTF. Written as DNA, the CDR3 is TGCAGTGTAACGGACTTCGGATCCTCCATAGATGGCTACACCTTC. Using reference TRBV29-1 and TRBJ1-2 for the parts outside the CDR3, the full variable domain is SAVISQKPSRDICQRGTSLTIQCQVDSQVTMMFWYRQQPGQSLTLIATANQGSEATYESGFVIDKFPISRPNLTFSTLTVSNMSPEDSSIYLCSVTDFGSSIDGYTFGSGTRLTVV.

The rearrangement uses TRBV15 and TRBJ2-3; 7 bases agree with TRBD2. The CDR3 totals 17 residues. Germline CDR1 is LNHNV and CDR2 is YYDKDF (reference sequence). V trimming: 3 bases; J trimming: 3 bases; junction bases outside the gene matches: 12. As DNA, the CDR3 is TGTGCCACCAGCAGCCCCCTCCTAGCGGCCTTGACAGATACGCAGTATTTT. It is translated as CATSSPLLAALTDTQYF.

The rearrangement links TRBV28 to TRBJ1-1, with TRBD1 matching 7 bases. The CDR3 sequence is 13 residues long. Trimming took 10 bases from V and 0 from J; bases not matched to a gene: 5. Per the germline V gene, CDR1 is MDHEN and CDR2 is SYDVKM. In DNA form, the CDR3 reads TGTGCCATCGAGGACAGGTTGAACACTGAAGCTTTCTTT. Residues: CAIEDRLNTEAFF.

This chain joins TRBV7-2 and TRBJ2-5; 9 positions match TRBD1. Germline values: CDR1 SGHTA, CDR2 FQGNSA. The CDR3 has 14 amino acids. The junction had 5 bases not matched to a gene; V was cut back by 5 bases and J by 4 bases. CDR3 loop: CASSQTGGRETQYF. The CDR3 DNA follows: TGTGCCAGCAGCCAAACAGGGGGCCGAGAGACCCAGTACTTC. Filled out from reference TRBV7-2 and TRBJ2-5, the complete variable domain reads GAGVSQSPSNKVTEKGKDVELRCDPISGHTALYWYRQSLGQGLEFLIYFQGNSAPDKSGLPSDRFSAERTGGSVSTLTIQRTQQEDSAVYLCASSQTGGRETQYFGPGTRLLVL.

The rearrangement uses TRBV5-6 and TRBJ2-7, with 8 bases lining up with TRBD1. Germline lookup yields CDR1 SGHDT and CDR2 YYEEEE. The CDR3 has 15 residues. Unmatched junction bases numbered 5, after V lost 1 base and J lost 2 bases. The CDR3 sequence is CASSLSGTGPYEQYF. The CDR3 DNA reads as TGTGCCAGCAGCTTGTCTGGGACAGGACCCTACGAGCAGTACTTC.

The rearrangement uses TRBV5-5 and TRBJ2-5, with a tentative D call TRBD1 (7 bases). V was cut by 6 bases and J by 4 bases, with 16 bases left in between. CDR3 length: 14 amino acids. Germline CDR1 and CDR2: SGHKS and YYEKEE (reference sequence). CDR3 sequence (DNA): TGTGCCAGCAACTCTGTCCAGGGGGGAGAGACCCAGTACTTC. Its translation is CASNSVQGGETQYF.

Remarks on this clone: Other nucleotide sequences in the sample specify the same CDR3. The chain couples TRBV28 to TRBJ2-7, with TRBD1 matching 9 bases. The junction had 3 bases not matched to a gene; V was cut back by 7 bases and J by 2 bases. The CDR3 has 13 residues. Germline assignment: CDR1 MDHEN and CDR2 SYDVKM. This chain's CDR3 is CASTRDRAYEQYF. In DNA form, the CDR3 reads TGTGCCAGCACCCGGGACAGGGCCTACGAGCAGTACTTC. The entire variable domain, with the rest obtained from reference TRBV28 and TRBJ2-7, is as follows: DVKVTQSSRYLVKRTGEKVFLECVQDMDHENMFWYRQDPGLGLRLIYFSYDVKMKEKGDIPEGYSVSREKKERFSLILESASTNQTSMYLCASTRDRAYEQYFGPGTRLTVT.

The J gene is TRBJ2-4, the V gene TRBV6-1; D is uncertain. The CDR3 spans 12 residues. With 7 bases removed from V and 10 bases from J, the gap between germline ends came to 14 bases. Germline CDR1 is MNHNS and CDR2 is SASEGT. The CDR3 nucleotides read TGTGCCAGCACACAAGGCGGACCTATTCAGTACTTC. Translated: CASTQGGPIQYF.